The present T cell receptor (beta chain) was sequenced within a study of T cells in Graves' hyperthyroidism and ophthalmopathy. V was pared by 5 bases and J by 3 bases, with 11 bases between. The germline gives CDR1 KGHSH, CDR2 LQKENI. The CDR3 totals 14 residues. This clonotype was recorded many times. Using RNA transcripts as the source, TCR beta CDR3 regions were amplified. RT-PCR in the first round (using the HTBI primer set) targeted the TCR CDR3. TCRdb reanalysed the multiplex PCR reads using MiXCR and keeps one entry per CDR3 protein. In the table there are roughly 600,000 distinct CDR3 sequences, about 14% of which are singletons.

Input material: blood. The sequence was collected from a woman in her fifties or sixties with Graves' ophthalmopathy. The chain is built from TRBV18 and TRBJ1-5; TRBD1 is a possible D gene (6 bases). The CDR3: CASSMNRDNQPQHF. CDR3 nucleotides: TGTGCCAGCTCAATGAACAGGGACAATCAGCCCCAGCATTTT.